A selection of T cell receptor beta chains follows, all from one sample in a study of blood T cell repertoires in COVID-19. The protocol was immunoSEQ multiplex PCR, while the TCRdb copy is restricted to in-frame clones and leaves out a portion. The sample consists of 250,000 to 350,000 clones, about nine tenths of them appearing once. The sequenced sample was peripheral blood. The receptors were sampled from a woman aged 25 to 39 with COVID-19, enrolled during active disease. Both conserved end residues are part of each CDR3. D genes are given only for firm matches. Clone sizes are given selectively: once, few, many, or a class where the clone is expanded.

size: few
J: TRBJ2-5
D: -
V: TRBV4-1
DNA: TGCGCCAGCAGCCCCCAGGGGTGGGGAGAGACCCAGTACTTC
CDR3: CASSPQGWGETQYF

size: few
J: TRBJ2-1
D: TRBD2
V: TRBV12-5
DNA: TGTGCTAGTGGTCCGGACTTAGATGTAGCGGGATTGCGTAATGAGCAGTTCTTC
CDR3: CASGPDLDVAGLRNEQFF

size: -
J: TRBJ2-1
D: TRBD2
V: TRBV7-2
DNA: TGTGCCAGCAGCCCTGCTAGCGGGAGTTGGAATGAGCAGTTCTTC
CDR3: CASSPASGSWNEQFF

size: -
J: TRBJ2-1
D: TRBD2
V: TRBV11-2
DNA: TGTGCCAGCAGCTTAGGACTAGCGGACCCCGGGGAGCAGTTCTTC
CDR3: CASSLGLADPGEQFF

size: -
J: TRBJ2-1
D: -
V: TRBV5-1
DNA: TGCGCCAGCAGGGGACTTAACGATGAGCAGTTCTTC
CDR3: CASRGLNDEQFF

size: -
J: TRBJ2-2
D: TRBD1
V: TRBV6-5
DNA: TGTGCCAGCGGTCGACAGGGGAACACCGGGGAGCTGTTTTTT
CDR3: CASGRQGNTGELFF

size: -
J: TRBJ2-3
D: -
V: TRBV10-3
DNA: TGTGCCATCAGTCGACAGGATAGCACAGATACGCAGTATTTT
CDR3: CAISRQDSTDTQYF

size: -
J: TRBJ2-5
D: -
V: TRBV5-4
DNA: TGTGCCAGCAGCCCGGGTCCCGGGGAGACCCAGTACTTC
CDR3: CASSPGPGETQYF

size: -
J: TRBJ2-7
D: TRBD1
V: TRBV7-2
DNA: TGTGCCAGCAGCTTATCCGGACAGGGGAGCTACGAGCAGTACTTC
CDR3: CASSLSGQGSYEQYF

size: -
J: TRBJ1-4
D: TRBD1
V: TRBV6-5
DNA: TGTGCCAGCAGTTCCCGGGACAGCCTAGAAAAACTGTTTTTT
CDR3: CASSSRDSLEKLFF

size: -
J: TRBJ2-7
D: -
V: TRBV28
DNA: TGTGCCAGCAGTTTTCTAGCGACGGCGTCCTACGAGCAGTACTTC
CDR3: CASSFLATASYEQYF

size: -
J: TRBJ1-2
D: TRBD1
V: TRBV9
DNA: TGTGCCAGCAGCCCTGAGGTCAGGGGGACGAGTGGCTACACCTTC
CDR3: CASSPEVRGTSGYTF

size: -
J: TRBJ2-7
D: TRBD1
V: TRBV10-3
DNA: TGTGCCATCAGCTTCACAGGGGCGGAGCAGTACTTC
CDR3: CAISFTGAEQYF

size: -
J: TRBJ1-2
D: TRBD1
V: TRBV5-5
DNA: TGTGCCAGCAGCCCCTCTTCTGAGGGGGCGTCAGGTGGCTACACCTTC
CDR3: CASSPSSEGASGGYTF

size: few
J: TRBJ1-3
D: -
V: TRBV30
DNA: TGTGCCTGGAGTTCGTTTTCTGGAAACACCATATATTTT
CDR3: CAWSSFSGNTIYF

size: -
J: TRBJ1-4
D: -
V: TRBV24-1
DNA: TGTGCCACCAGTGACAACGCCGGACAGTGGGCTAATGAAAAACTGTTTTTT
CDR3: CATSDNAGQWANEKLFF

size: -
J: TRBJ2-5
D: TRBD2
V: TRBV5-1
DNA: TGCGCCAGCAGCCCTAAACCGAGACTAGCGGGAGAACTGGAGGAGACCCAGTACTTC
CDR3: CASSPKPRLAGELEETQYF

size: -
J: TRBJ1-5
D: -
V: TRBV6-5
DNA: TGTGCCAGCAGTTATTCCCTCAATCAGCCCCAGCATTTT
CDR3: CASSYSLNQPQHF

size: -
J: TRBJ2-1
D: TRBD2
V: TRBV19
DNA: TGTGCCAGTAAGTCTTCTACGGCGGGAGACGAGCAGTTCTTC
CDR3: CASKSSTAGDEQFF

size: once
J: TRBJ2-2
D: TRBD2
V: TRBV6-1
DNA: TGTGCCAGCAGTGCCCCAAATCCAAGCGGGAGATACACCGGGGAGCTGTTTTTT
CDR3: CASSAPNPSGRYTGELFF

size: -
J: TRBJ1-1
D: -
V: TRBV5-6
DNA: TGTGCCAGCAGCTTTAGGGGGGGCACTGAAGCTTTCTTT
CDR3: CASSFRGGTEAFF

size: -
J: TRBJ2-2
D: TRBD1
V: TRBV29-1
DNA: TGCAGCGTGGCCTGGACAGGGGGCGTCGGGGAGCTGTTTTTT
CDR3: CSVAWTGGVGELFF

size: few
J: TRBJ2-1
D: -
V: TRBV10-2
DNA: TGCGCCAGCAGATCGTACCTCCTAGCGAATGAGCAGTTCTTC
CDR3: CASRSYLLANEQFF

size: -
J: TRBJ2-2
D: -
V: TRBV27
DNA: TGTGCCACAGCCAGCGGAATTCACACCGGGGAGCTGTTTTTT
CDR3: CATASGIHTGELFF

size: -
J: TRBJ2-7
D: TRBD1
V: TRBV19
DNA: TGTGCCAGTAGTATCGGCCAGGGGGCCTCCTACGAGCAGTACTTC
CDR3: CASSIGQGASYEQYF

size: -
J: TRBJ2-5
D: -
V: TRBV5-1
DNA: TGCGCCAGCAGCTTGGATGGGGGGCAAGAGACCCAGTACTTC
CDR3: CASSLDGGQETQYF

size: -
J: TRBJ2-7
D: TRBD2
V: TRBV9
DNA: TGTGCCAGCAGCGTATGGAAGCGGGAGGGCCAAAGCGAGCAGTACTTC
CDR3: CASSVWKREGQSEQYF

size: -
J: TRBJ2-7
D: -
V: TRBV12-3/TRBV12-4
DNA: TGTGCCAGCAGTTCCCTAACCGCGGAGCAGTACTTC
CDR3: CASSSLTAEQYF

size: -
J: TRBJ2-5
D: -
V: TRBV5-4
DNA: TGTGCCAGCAGCCACGAGGAGACCCAGTACTTC
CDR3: CASSHEETQYF

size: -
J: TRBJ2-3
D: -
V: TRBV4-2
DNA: TGTGCCAGCAGTCTCTGGGGGGGCACAGATACGCAGTATTTT
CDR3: CASSLWGGTDTQYF

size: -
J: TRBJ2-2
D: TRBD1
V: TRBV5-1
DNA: TGCGCCAGCAGCCCGCGGACAGGGAACACCGGGGAGCTGTTTTTT
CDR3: CASSPRTGNTGELFF

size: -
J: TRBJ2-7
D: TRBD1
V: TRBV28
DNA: TGTGCCAGCAGTCGCCCGGACAGGGGATCGCAGTACTTC
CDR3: CASSRPDRGSQYF

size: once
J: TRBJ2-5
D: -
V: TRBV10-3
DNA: TGTGCCATCAGTCAAGGGGAAGAGACCCAGTACTTC
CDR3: CAISQGEETQYF

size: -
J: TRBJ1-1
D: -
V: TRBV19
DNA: TGTGCCAGTAGTGAGCTGGTCACCAACACTGAAGCTTTCTTT
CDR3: CASSELVTNTEAFF

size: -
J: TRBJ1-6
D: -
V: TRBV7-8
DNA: TGTGCCAGCAGCCTCGCGGGGGGGGAACCCCTCCACTTT
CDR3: CASSLAGGEPLHF

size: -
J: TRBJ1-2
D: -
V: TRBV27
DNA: TGTGCCAGCAGTCTAGGGGGTGTTGGGGACTATGGCTACACCTTC
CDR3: CASSLGGVGDYGYTF

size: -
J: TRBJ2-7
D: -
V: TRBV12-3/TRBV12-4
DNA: TGTGCCAGCAGCTGGAGTATGGGCGAGCAGTACTTC
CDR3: CASSWSMGEQYF

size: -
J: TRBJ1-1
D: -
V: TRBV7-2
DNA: TGTGCCAGCAGCCCGAGGACACTCTACACTGAAGCTTTCTTT
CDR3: CASSPRTLYTEAFF

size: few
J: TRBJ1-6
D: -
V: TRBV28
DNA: TGTGCCAGCTCCCCTCGGGTCGGGGTGGGTAATTCACCCCTCCACTTT
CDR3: CASSPRVGVGNSPLHF

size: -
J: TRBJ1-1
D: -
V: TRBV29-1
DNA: TGCAGCGTTGCAGGGACACCCACTGAAGCTTTCTTT
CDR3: CSVAGTPTEAFF

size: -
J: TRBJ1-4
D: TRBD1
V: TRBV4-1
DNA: TGCGCCAGCAGCCAAGAGGGACAGGGGAATGAAAAACTGTTTTTT
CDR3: CASSQEGQGNEKLFF